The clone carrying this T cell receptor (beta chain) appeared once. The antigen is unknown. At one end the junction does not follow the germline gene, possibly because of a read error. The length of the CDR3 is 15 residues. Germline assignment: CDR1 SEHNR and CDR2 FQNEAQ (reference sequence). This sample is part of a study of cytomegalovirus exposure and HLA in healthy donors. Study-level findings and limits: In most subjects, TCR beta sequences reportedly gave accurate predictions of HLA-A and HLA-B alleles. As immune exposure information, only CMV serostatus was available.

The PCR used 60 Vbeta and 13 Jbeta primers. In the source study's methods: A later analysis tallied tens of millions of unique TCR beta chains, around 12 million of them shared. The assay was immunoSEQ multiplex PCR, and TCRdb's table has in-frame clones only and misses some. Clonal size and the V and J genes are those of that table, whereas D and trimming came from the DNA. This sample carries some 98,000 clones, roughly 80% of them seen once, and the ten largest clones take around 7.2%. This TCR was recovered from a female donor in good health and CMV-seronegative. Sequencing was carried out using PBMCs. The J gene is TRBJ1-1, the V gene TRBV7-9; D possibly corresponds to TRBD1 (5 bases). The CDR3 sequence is CSSSLVGRVRTEAFF. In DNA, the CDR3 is TGTTCCAGCAGCTTAGTTGGCAGGGTGAGGACTGAAGCTTTCTTT.